This T cell receptor beta chain originates from a study of PD-L1 blockade in urothelial cancer. In germline, CDR1 is SEHNR, CDR2 FQNEAQ (reference sequence). The V end lost 5 bases, the J end lost 8 bases, and 15 bases lay between the germline ends. This CDR3 has 13 amino acids. The assay was immunoSEQ multiplex PCR, and TCRdb's table has in-frame clones only and misses some. The sample holds 40,000 to 60,000 clones, 70% to 80% seen once. The time point is: pretreatment peripheral blood. Sequenced here: PBMCs, sampled around atezolizumab (anti-PD-L1) treatment. The genes are TRBV7-9 and TRBJ1-1; D not certain. This clonotype was obtained from a man aged 70-80 years with urothelial cancer. This CDR3 is CASSHYRELEAFF. DNA for the CDR3: TGTGCCAGCAGCCATTACCGGGAATTAGAAGCTTTCTTT.